The 20 T cell receptor beta chains presented below share a single source sample, sequenced in a study of identifying expanded T cells in peripheral blood. TCRdb keeps only in-frame clones here, not all; method: immunoSEQ multiplex PCR. The sample has around 76,000 clones, roughly 90% seen once. Sample: blood. Receptors were obtained from a person aged 18 to 70 in good health.

This chain connects TRBV6-1 to TRBJ1-5, with D tentatively TRBD1 (5 bases). CDR1 is MNHNS, CDR2 SASEGT, per germline. With 3 bases removed from V and 0 bases from J, the gap between germline ends came to 15 bases. The CDR3 is 17 residues long. The CDR3 DNA reads TGTGCCAGCAGTGAGCACGGACGACAGATTAGCAATCAGCCCCAGCATTTT. As protein: CASSEHGRQISNQPQHF.

The chain is built from TRBV28 and TRBJ1-4, with 9 bases matching TRBD1. V lost 5 bases and J lost 8; bases outside the gene matches: 9. Germline V gives CDR1 MDHEN, CDR2 SYDVKM. The CDR3 length is 15 residues. Written as DNA, the CDR3 is TGTGCCAGCAGTAATACAGGGGGCGGAAGGGAAAAACTGTTTTTT. As protein: CASSNTGGGREKLFF.

This clone has only one observation. This chain uses TRBV7-8 with TRBJ1-2, with a tentative D call TRBD1 (5 bases). CDR3 length: 12 residues. The V and J ends lost 2 bases and 8 bases respectively, with 9 bases between them. Germline V CDR1 and CDR2: SGHVS, FQNEAQ. Here the CDR3 reads CASSLNGDGYTF. The CDR3 bases are TGTGCCAGCAGCTTAAATGGGGACGGCTACACCTTC.

The chain has TRBV6-5 and TRBJ2-5; D is possibly TRBD1 (5 bases). Germline CDR1 is MNHEY and CDR2 is SVGAGI. The CDR3 has 15 amino acids. Trimming stripped 0 bases from V and 1 base from J, with 9 bases between. As DNA, the CDR3 is TGTGCCAGCAGTTACTCCGACAGCCCCCAAGAGACCCAGTACTTC. It specifies CASSYSDSPQETQYF.

This chain connects TRBV6-1 to TRBJ1-4; D might be TRBD1 (5 bases). The CDR3 is 13 amino acids. Germline values: CDR1 MNHNS, CDR2 SASEGT. The germline V and J ends were trimmed by 9 bases and 3 bases, with 11 bases remaining between them. The CDR3 reads CASCRGSNEKLFF. Written as DNA, the CDR3 is TGTGCCAGTTGCCGGGGGTCTAATGAAAAACTGTTTTTT.

The J gene is TRBJ1-1, the V gene TRBV4-3; 9 bases are a match to TRBD1. The V gene's germline CDR1 is LGHNA and CDR2 YSLEER. Trimming cost V 3 bases and J 5 bases; bases outside gene matches: 7. The CDR3 has 15 amino acids. CDR3 sequence reads: CASSHLQGARTEAFF. The DNA for the CDR3 is TGCGCCAGCAGCCACCTACAGGGGGCCAGGACTGAAGCTTTCTTT.

The chain uses TRBV10-3 and TRBJ2-1; possible D gene TRBD2, 6 bases. The CDR3 runs to 18 residues. Germline CDR1 and CDR2: ENHRY and SYGVKD. V lost 0 bases and J lost 7, with 22 bases in between. The CDR3 DNA sequence: TGTGCCATCAGTGAGTCCGCCTTGAGACTAGATACCGGGAATGAGCAGTTCTTC. It codes for CAISESALRLDTGNEQFF.

The V gene is TRBV11-1, the J gene TRBJ2-5; the match to TRBD1 covers 9 bases. In germline, CDR1 is SGHAT, CDR2 FQDESV (reference sequence). J gave up 4 bases and V 6 bases, and 15 bases lay outside the gene matches. This CDR3 has 17 amino acids. CDR3 residues: CASSKGGQGLEGETQYF. The CDR3 nucleotides read TGTGCCAGCAGTAAAGGGGGACAGGGCCTAGAAGGAGAGACCCAGTACTTC.

The chain uses TRBV12-2 and TRBJ2-7. TRBV12-2 is termed a pseudogene. This CDR3 spans 13 amino acids. The CDR3 nucleotides read TGTGCAAGTCGCTCCTGGACCGACTACGAGCAGTACTTC. Amino acid sequence: CASRSWTDYEQYF.

V usage is TRBV4-2 and J usage is TRBJ2-7; 9 nucleotides align to TRBD2. CDR3 length: 14 amino acids. The V gene's germline CDR1 is LGHNA and CDR2 YNFKEQ. After removal of 3 bases from V and 5 bases from J, the junction contained 5 bases not matched to a gene. The CDR3 bases are TGTGCCAGCAGCCAGTTAGCGGGAGCCAACGAGCAGTACTTC. It translates to CASSQLAGANEQYF.

This sequence joins TRBV5-1 and TRBJ2-2, with D possibly matching TRBD2 (6 bases). The CDR3 is made up of 14 amino acids. V lost 1 base, J lost 7 bases, and 11 bases lay in between. Germline CDR1 SGHRS, CDR2 YFSETQ. The CDR3 sequence: CASSLFGSGGELFF. In DNA form, the CDR3 reads TGCGCCAGCAGCTTGTTCGGGAGCGGCGGGGAGCTGTTTTTT.

This chain uses TRBV9 with TRBJ2-2; TRBD2 matches at 8 bases. Losses at the gene ends were 3 bases for V and 3 bases for J; bases not matched to a gene: 7. The germline gives CDR1 SGDLS, CDR2 YYNGEE. This CDR3 comprises 16 residues. The CDR3 here is CASSAGASGYTGELFF. The CDR3 DNA sequence: TGTGCCAGCAGCGCCGGGGCTAGCGGGTACACCGGGGAGCTGTTTTTT. The variable domain in full, with the rest retrieved from reference TRBV9 and TRBJ2-2, is DSGVTQTPKHLITATGQRVTLRCSPRSGDLSVYWYQQSLDQGLQFLIQYYNGEERAKGNILERFSAQQFPDLHSELNLSSLELGDSALYFCASSAGASGYTGELFFGEGSRLTVL.

The chain has TRBV29-1 and TRBJ1-1, with TRBD1 identical over 9 bases. CDR3 length: 11 residues. Trimming removed 6 bases from V and 5 bases from J; junction bases left unmatched: 1. The V gene's germline CDR1 is SQVTM and CDR2 ANQGSEA. The CDR3 reads CSVDRGTEAFF. The DNA for the CDR3 is TGCAGCGTGGACAGGGGAACTGAAGCTTTCTTT.

The V gene is TRBV7-2, the J gene TRBJ2-1; the match to TRBD2 covers 7 bases. The CDR3 is made up of 16 amino acids. Germline CDR1 and CDR2: SGHTA and FQGNSA. After removal of 4 bases from V and 4 bases from J, the junction contained 10 bases not matched to a gene. CDR3 in DNA: TGTGCCAGCAGCTCATTAGCGGGTGGGAGGTACAATGAGCAGTTCTTC. Protein sequence: CASSSLAGGRYNEQFF.

V is TRBV2 and J is TRBJ2-5; D is uncertain. The germline V gene has CDR1 SNHLY and CDR2 FYNNEI. V dropped 5 bases and J dropped 3 bases, with 4 bases sitting between them. CDR3 length: 11 residues. DNA for the CDR3: TGTGCCAGCAGTCTAAAAGAGACCCAGTACTTC. As protein: CASSLKETQYF.

The chain combines TRBV23-1 with TRBJ2-7, with 11 bases matching TRBD1. TRBV23-1 is noted as an ORF with a role that remains uncertain. The CDR3 runs to 17 residues. Trimming at V came to 0 bases and at J to 5 bases, leaving 9 bases not matched to a gene. CDR3 bases: TGCGCCAGCAGTCAATCCTTCGGCCGGGACAGGGGGAACGAGCAGTACTTC. Its protein is CASSQSFGRDRGNEQYF.

The chain is built from TRBV6-5 and TRBJ2-1, with 11 positions matching TRBD2. The CDR3 contains 16 residues. Germline V CDR1 and CDR2: MNHEY, SVGAGI. V was clipped by 0 bases and J by 8 bases; unmatched bases: 6. CDR3 in DNA: TGTGCCAGCAGTTACTCAGTACTAGCGGGAGTCTATGAGCAGTTCTTC. Translated, it gives CASSYSVLAGVYEQFF.

This clone was observed once. The CDR3 sequence is CASSFGSGNEQYF. For the CDR3, the DNA is TGTGCCAGCAGTTTTGGTAGCGGGAACGAGCAGTACTTC. The V and J genes are TRBV28 and TRBJ2-7, with 8 bases fitting TRBD2. The V gene's germline CDR1 is MDHEN and CDR2 SYDVKM. Trimming took 3 bases from V and 5 from J; bases not matched to a gene: 3. CDR3 length: 13 residues.

This chain uses TRBV5-1 with TRBJ1-1, with D possibly matching TRBD1 (5 bases). V lost 4 bases, J lost 7 bases, and 14 bases lay in between. The germline gives CDR1 SGHRS, CDR2 YFSETQ. This CDR3 has 13 residues. Here the CDR3 DNA reads TGCGCCAGCAGCCCGGACACGCTAGATGAAGCTTTCTTT. Amino acid sequence: CASSPDTLDEAFF.

The rearrangement uses TRBV29-1 and TRBJ1-1, with D possibly being TRBD1 (6 bases). Per germline, CDR1 SQVTM and CDR2 ANQGSEA. V was shortened by 6 bases and J by 2 bases, with 16 bases between the two germline ends. The CDR3 runs 14 residues. For the CDR3, the DNA is TGCAGCGTGCGCCGAGGACAGAGCAACACTGAAGCTTTCTTT. Its translation: CSVRRGQSNTEAFF.